A single sample is the source of the 5 T cell receptor beta chains below, sequenced in a study of T cell responses to AZD1222 COVID-19 vaccine. Generated by immunoSEQ multiplex PCR, the TCRdb table keeps only in-frame clones and is missing some. The table has roughly 140,000 clones, around 86% seen once. This sample comprised peripheral blood, obtained 28 days after the second AZD1222 dose. The receptors were sampled from an adult who received the AZD1222 COVID-19 vaccine.

The chain recombines TRBV12-5 with TRBJ2-3, with 10 bases aligning to TRBD1. Germline V gene data show CDR1 as LGHNT and CDR2 as FRNRAP. The CDR3 is 16 amino acids. The trim removed 1 base at V and 2 bases at J, leaving 3 bases unmatched. The CDR3 region is CASGLGDRGPTDTQYF. CDR3 DNA: TGTGCTAGTGGTTTGGGAGACAGGGGGCCCACAGATACGCAGTATTTT.

V gene TRBV27 combines with J gene TRBJ2-2; no clear D gene. The CDR3 extends over 13 amino acids. V was pared by 6 bases and J by 0 bases, with 5 bases between. CDR1 is MNHEY, CDR2 SMNVEV, per germline (reference sequence). The CDR3 is CASRRTNTGELFF. The CDR3 bases are TGTGCCAGCAGGCGAACGAACACCGGGGAGCTGTTTTTT.

The genes are TRBV10-1 and TRBJ1-2; no firm D call. Germline V gene sequence: CDR1 WNHNN, CDR2 SYGVQD (reference sequence). This CDR3 spans 12 amino acids. V was cut by 0 bases and J by 7 bases, with 6 bases left in between. CDR3 nucleotides: TGCGCCAGCAGTGAGTCAGTAGCTGGCTACACCTTC. This codes for CASSESVAGYTF.

Worth noting for this clone: The junction departs from germline at one end; a sequencing error may be responsible. The V and J genes are TRBV9 and TRBJ2-1; D is possibly TRBD2 (6 bases). CDR3 length: 14 amino acids. Germline CDR1 is SGDLS and CDR2 is YYNGEE. CDR3: CTSSAGTLVNEQFF. DNA of the CDR3: TGTACCAGCAGCGCAGGGACTTTAGTAAATGAGCAGTTCTTC.

The gene calls are TRBV5-1 and TRBJ1-1; tentatively, D is TRBD1 (6 bases). The CDR3 contains 15 residues. Germline V gene sequence: CDR1 SGHRS, CDR2 YFSETQ. Between the trimmed V and J ends, which lost 3 bases and 5 bases, there was a span of 17 bases. The CDR3 sequence is CASSWTAEQLTEAFF. In nucleotides, the CDR3 is TGCGCCAGCAGCTGGACAGCCGAACAACTGACTGAAGCTTTCTTT.